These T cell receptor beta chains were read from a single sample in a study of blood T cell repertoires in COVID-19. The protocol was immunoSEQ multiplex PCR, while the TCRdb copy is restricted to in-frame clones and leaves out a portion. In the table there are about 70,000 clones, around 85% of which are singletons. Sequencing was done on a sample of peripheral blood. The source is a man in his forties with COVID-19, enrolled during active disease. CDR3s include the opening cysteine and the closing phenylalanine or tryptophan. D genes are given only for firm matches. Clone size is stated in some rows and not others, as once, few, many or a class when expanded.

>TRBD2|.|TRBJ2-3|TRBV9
CASSVGTSGGPDTQYF
TGTGCCAGCAGCGTAGGGACTAGCGGGGGTCCGGATACGCAGTATTTT
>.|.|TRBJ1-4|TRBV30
CAWMGGTTEKLFF
TGTGCCTGGATGGGAGGGACAACTGAAAAACTGTTTTTT
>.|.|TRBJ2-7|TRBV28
CASSPPDSPYEQYF
TGTGCCAGCAGTCCCCCGGACAGTCCCTACGAGCAGTACTTC
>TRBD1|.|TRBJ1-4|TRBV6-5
CASSYRGTGVEKLFF
TGTGCCAGCAGTTACCGCGGGACAGGGGTTGAAAAACTGTTTTTT
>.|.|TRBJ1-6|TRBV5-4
CASPRGGESYNSPLHF
TGTGCCAGCCCTCGTGGGGGGGAGTCCTATAATTCACCCCTCCACTTT
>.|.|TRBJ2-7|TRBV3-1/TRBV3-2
CASSRSGFEQYF
TGTGCCAGCAGTCGATCCGGGTTCGAGCAGTACTTC
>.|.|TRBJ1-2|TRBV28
CASRRIHLNYGYTF
TGTGCCAGCAGGAGGATACACCTTAACTATGGCTACACCTTC
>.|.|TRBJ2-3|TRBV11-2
CASSPTYDTQYF
TGTGCCAGCAGCCCGACATATGATACGCAGTATTTT
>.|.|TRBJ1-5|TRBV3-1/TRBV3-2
CASSGTGQPQHF
TGTGCCAGCAGCGGTACGGGTCAGCCCCAGCATTTT
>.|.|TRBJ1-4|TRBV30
CAWRAPPSEKLFF
TGTGCCTGGAGGGCTCCCCCCTCGGAAAAACTGTTTTTT
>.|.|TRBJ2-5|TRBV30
CAWSRPGGETQYF
TGTGCCTGGTCTAGACCTGGAGGGGAGACCCAGTACTTC
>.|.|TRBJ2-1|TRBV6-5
CASSYALPMSEQFF
TGTGCCAGCAGTTACGCCCTCCCCATGAGCGAGCAGTTCTTC
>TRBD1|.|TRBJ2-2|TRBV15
CATRGTGSPVGELFF
TGTGCCACCAGAGGGACAGGGTCCCCTGTCGGGGAGCTGTTTTTT
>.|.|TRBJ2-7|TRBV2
CASSDWRVPYEQYF
TGTGCCAGCAGTGATTGGCGGGTTCCCTACGAGCAGTACTTC
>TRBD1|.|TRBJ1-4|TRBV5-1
CAPGGRVKKTNEKLFF
TGCGCCCCAGGGGGCAGGGTAAAGAAAACTAATGAAAAACTGTTTTTT
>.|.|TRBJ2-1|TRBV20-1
CSAGGIKQFF
TGCAGTGCTGGCGGGATTAAGCAGTTCTTC
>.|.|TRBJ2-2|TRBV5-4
CASSPGGASNTGELFF
TGTGCCAGCAGCCCCGGCGGGGCTTCGAACACCGGGGAGCTGTTTTTT
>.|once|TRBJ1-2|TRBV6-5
CASRRIGGYGYTF
TGTGCCAGCAGAAGAATAGGGGGCTATGGCTACACCTTC
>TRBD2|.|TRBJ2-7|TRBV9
CASSVAGGNSLGEQYF
TGTGCCAGCAGCGTAGCGGGGGGGAACTCCCTAGGCGAGCAGTACTTC